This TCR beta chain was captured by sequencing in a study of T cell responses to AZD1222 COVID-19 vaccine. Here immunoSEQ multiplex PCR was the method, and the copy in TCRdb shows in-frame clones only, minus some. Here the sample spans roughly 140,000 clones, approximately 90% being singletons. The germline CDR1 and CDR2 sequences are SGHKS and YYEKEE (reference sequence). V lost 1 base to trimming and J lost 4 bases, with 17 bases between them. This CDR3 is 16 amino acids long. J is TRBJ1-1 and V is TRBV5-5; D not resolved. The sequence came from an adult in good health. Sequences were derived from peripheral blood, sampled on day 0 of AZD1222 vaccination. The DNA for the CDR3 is TGTGCCAGCAGCTTGAGGGCCCTTAATTGGGCCACTGAAGCTTTCTTT. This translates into CASSLRALNWATEAFF. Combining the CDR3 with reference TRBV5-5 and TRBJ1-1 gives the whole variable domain DAGVTQSPTHLIKTRGQQVTLRCSPISGHKSVSWYQQVLGQGPQFIFQYYEKEERGRGNFPDRFSARQFPNYSSELNVNALLLGDSALYLCASSLRALNWATEAFFGQGTRLTVV.